The rows below give T cell receptor beta chains drawn from one sample of a study of shared clonotypes between healthy human individuals. The assay was immunoSEQ multiplex PCR, and TCRdb's table has in-frame clones only and misses some. The table records hundreds of thousands of clones, around 96% of them present only once. The sequenced material came from naive CD8+ T cells sorted from blood. The receptors stem from a woman in her 30s in good health. CDR3s include the opening cysteine and the closing phenylalanine or tryptophan. The D gene is left open where the match is weak. Clone sizes are given selectively: once, few, many, or a class where the clone is expanded.

v_call: TRBV6-6
j_call: TRBJ2-3
clone_size: -
d_call: -
cdr3_nt: TGTGCCAGCAGTTCCATGGGCACCACAGATACGCAGTATTTT
cdr3_aa: CASSSMGTTDTQYF

v_call: TRBV11-2
j_call: TRBJ1-5
clone_size: -
d_call: -
cdr3_nt: TGTGCCAGCAGCCCGGGCCGGGGGTATAGCAATCAGCCCCAGCATTTT
cdr3_aa: CASSPGRGYSNQPQHF

v_call: TRBV5-1
j_call: TRBJ2-7
clone_size: -
d_call: TRBD2
cdr3_nt: TGCGCCAGCAGCACCGGACTAGGCTACGAGCAGTACTTC
cdr3_aa: CASSTGLGYEQYF

v_call: TRBV28
j_call: TRBJ2-7
clone_size: -
d_call: -
cdr3_nt: TGTGCCAGCAGAATCCGCCAGAGCAGAGAAGGACTATACGAGCAGTACTTC
cdr3_aa: CASRIRQSREGLYEQYF

v_call: TRBV5-6
j_call: TRBJ1-5
clone_size: -
d_call: TRBD1
cdr3_nt: TGTGCCAGCAGCTTGGCGGGACAGGGTATAGGGCAGCCCCAGCATTTT
cdr3_aa: CASSLAGQGIGQPQHF

v_call: TRBV2
j_call: TRBJ1-2
clone_size: -
d_call: TRBD1
cdr3_nt: TGTGCCAGCAGTGAAGCGCCGACAGGGAGGCATGGCTACACCTTC
cdr3_aa: CASSEAPTGRHGYTF

v_call: TRBV19
j_call: TRBJ2-7
clone_size: -
d_call: -
cdr3_nt: TGTGCCAGTAGTCTCTTGAGTGGGAGCGAGCAGTACTTC
cdr3_aa: CASSLLSGSEQYF

v_call: TRBV27
j_call: TRBJ2-3
clone_size: -
d_call: TRBD1
cdr3_nt: TGTGCCAGCAGTTTAGGGACAGGGACGCAGTATTTT
cdr3_aa: CASSLGTGTQYF

v_call: TRBV5-1
j_call: TRBJ1-1
clone_size: few
d_call: TRBD1
cdr3_nt: TGCGCCAGCAGCTTGCAGGGGGCGAACTACGAAGCTTTCTTT
cdr3_aa: CASSLQGANYEAFF

v_call: TRBV19
j_call: TRBJ2-1
clone_size: -
d_call: -
cdr3_nt: TGTGCCAGTACCCAGGGGTACAAAGCGAGTATGGCCCTAATATACAATGAGCAGTTCTTC
cdr3_aa: CASTQGYKASMALIYNEQFF

v_call: TRBV4-1
j_call: TRBJ1-1
clone_size: -
d_call: -
cdr3_nt: TGCGCCAGCAGCTATAAGGGGGGGGTTGAAGCTTTCTTT
cdr3_aa: CASSYKGGVEAFF

v_call: TRBV29-1
j_call: TRBJ2-1
clone_size: -
d_call: TRBD1
cdr3_nt: TGCAGCGTCCTCGGACAGGGGGGGGAATCCTACAATGAGCAGTTCTTC
cdr3_aa: CSVLGQGGESYNEQFF

v_call: TRBV27
j_call: TRBJ2-1
clone_size: -
d_call: TRBD1
cdr3_nt: TGTGCCAGCAGTTTATCGGGGACAGGGGTGGAAAATGAGCAGTTCTTC
cdr3_aa: CASSLSGTGVENEQFF

v_call: TRBV29-1
j_call: TRBJ2-5
clone_size: -
d_call: -
cdr3_nt: TGCAGCGTTGAAGATCACCAAGAGACCCAGTACTTC
cdr3_aa: CSVEDHQETQYF

v_call: TRBV27
j_call: TRBJ2-7
clone_size: once
d_call: -
cdr3_nt: TGTGCCAGCAGCCTAGGTCCCTTCGCCTACGAGCAGTACTTC
cdr3_aa: CASSLGPFAYEQYF

v_call: TRBV27
j_call: TRBJ2-3
clone_size: -
d_call: -
cdr3_nt: TGTGCCAGCAGTTTATCATCGGGACTCAGCGCAGATACGCAGTATTTT
cdr3_aa: CASSLSSGLSADTQYF

v_call: TRBV7-9
j_call: TRBJ2-1
clone_size: -
d_call: TRBD2
cdr3_nt: TGTGCCAGCAGCAGTACTAGCGGGACGAACAATGAGCAGTTCTTC
cdr3_aa: CASSSTSGTNNEQFF

v_call: TRBV7-9
j_call: TRBJ2-7
clone_size: -
d_call: TRBD1
cdr3_nt: TGTGCCAGCAGCCCTGAAGGACAGGGAATTTTGGAGCAGTACTTC
cdr3_aa: CASSPEGQGILEQYF

v_call: TRBV5-1
j_call: TRBJ2-7
clone_size: once
d_call: TRBD2
cdr3_nt: TGCGCCAGCGGGCATAGGGAGGGAGGGCCGAGCGAGCAGTACTTC
cdr3_aa: CASGHREGGPSEQYF

v_call: TRBV28
j_call: TRBJ2-2
clone_size: -
d_call: -
cdr3_nt: TGTGCCAGCAGCCCTATCCCAGGGGGGCCTGGGGAGCTGTTTTTT
cdr3_aa: CASSPIPGGPGELFF

v_call: TRBV5-4
j_call: TRBJ2-3
clone_size: -
d_call: -
cdr3_nt: TGTGCCAGCAGCTTGGGGGGTGTAGATACGCAGTATTTT
cdr3_aa: CASSLGGVDTQYF

v_call: TRBV27
j_call: TRBJ1-2
clone_size: -
d_call: TRBD1
cdr3_nt: TGTGCCAGCAGTCGGGACAGCAACTATGGCTACACCTTC
cdr3_aa: CASSRDSNYGYTF

v_call: TRBV27
j_call: TRBJ2-6
clone_size: -
d_call: TRBD1
cdr3_nt: TGTGCCAGCAGCCTGGGGGACAGGGTCTTTTGGTTCCTCTCTGGGGCCAACGTCCTGACTTTC
cdr3_aa: CASSLGDRVFWFLSGANVLTF

v_call: TRBV7-9
j_call: TRBJ2-3
clone_size: -
d_call: TRBD2
cdr3_nt: TGTGCCAGCAGCCATCAAGCGGGAGGTTTTAGGGTTGGCACAGATACGCAGTATTTT
cdr3_aa: CASSHQAGGFRVGTDTQYF

v_call: TRBV9
j_call: TRBJ2-1
clone_size: -
d_call: TRBD2
cdr3_nt: TGTGCCAGCAGCGTGGGACTAGCGGGAGGATCAAGCTCCTACAATGAGCAGTTCTTC
cdr3_aa: CASSVGLAGGSSSYNEQFF

v_call: TRBV12-5
j_call: TRBJ2-1
clone_size: -
d_call: -
cdr3_nt: TGTGCTAGTGGTTTGGACCCCGGTGCAGGGGCTAATGAGCAGTTCTTC
cdr3_aa: CASGLDPGAGANEQFF

v_call: TRBV28
j_call: TRBJ2-3
clone_size: once
d_call: -
cdr3_nt: TGTGCCAGCAGTTTGGGGTACACAGATACGCAGTATTTT
cdr3_aa: CASSLGYTDTQYF

v_call: TRBV27
j_call: TRBJ2-5
clone_size: -
d_call: TRBD2
cdr3_nt: TGTGCCAGCAGTTGGGGCGGGAGGGGGGGAGAGACCCAGTACTTC
cdr3_aa: CASSWGGRGGETQYF

v_call: TRBV19
j_call: TRBJ2-7
clone_size: -
d_call: -
cdr3_nt: TGTGCCAGTATGATAAAAGGGGATGGCACCTACGAGCAGTACTTC
cdr3_aa: CASMIKGDGTYEQYF

v_call: TRBV28
j_call: TRBJ1-5
clone_size: -
d_call: -
cdr3_nt: TGTGCCAGCAGTTTGGCGGGGGGCCCTCAGCCCCAGCATTTT
cdr3_aa: CASSLAGGPQPQHF

v_call: TRBV6-5
j_call: TRBJ2-7
clone_size: -
d_call: -
cdr3_nt: TGTGCCAGCAGTTACGGACCCTACGAGCAGTACTTC
cdr3_aa: CASSYGPYEQYF

v_call: TRBV4-1
j_call: TRBJ2-1
clone_size: once
d_call: -
cdr3_nt: TGCGCCAGCAGCCAAGGTCGGGGCGGTAATGAGCAGTTCTTC
cdr3_aa: CASSQGRGGNEQFF

v_call: TRBV19
j_call: TRBJ2-1
clone_size: -
d_call: -
cdr3_nt: TGTGCCAGTAGTATTACTAGCTACAATGAGCAGTTCTTC
cdr3_aa: CASSITSYNEQFF

v_call: TRBV7-9
j_call: TRBJ2-1
clone_size: -
d_call: TRBD2
cdr3_nt: TGTGCCAGCAGCTTACCTAGCGGGAGTAAATACAATGAGCAGTTCTTC
cdr3_aa: CASSLPSGSKYNEQFF

v_call: TRBV6-6
j_call: TRBJ1-1
clone_size: -
d_call: -
cdr3_nt: TGTGCCAGCAGTTACTTACAGGGTACCACTGAAGCTTTCTTT
cdr3_aa: CASSYLQGTTEAFF

v_call: TRBV6-5
j_call: TRBJ2-2
clone_size: -
d_call: -
cdr3_nt: TGTGCCAGCAGTTACGACAAAAACACCGGGGAGCTGTTTTTT
cdr3_aa: CASSYDKNTGELFF

v_call: TRBV6-5
j_call: TRBJ2-5
clone_size: -
d_call: TRBD1
cdr3_nt: TGTGCCAGCAGTTCCCCGGGAGACAGGGGAGAGACCCAGTACTTC
cdr3_aa: CASSSPGDRGETQYF